This record concerns one T cell receptor (beta chain) sequence. Original methodology: For nucleated cells, counts were estimated from reference gene primer amplification. Assay used: immunoSEQ multiplex PCR; TCRdb lists only in-frame clones, some missing. That table supplies the V and J calls and clone size; D and trimming were determined from the DNA. The table records 200,000 to 250,000 clones, under 85% of them present only once. This record comes from a study of blood T cell repertoires in COVID-19. Study background: Italy, Spain and the United States were the sources of the convalescent and acute COVID-19 samples. PBMCs, B-cell-depleted T cells, or T cells provided the cDNA or gDNA that made up the material.

The CDR3 totals 14 residues. Trimming pared 0 bases from V and 4 bases from J, leaving 11 bases between. Germline V gene sequence: CDR1 SGDLS, CDR2 YYNGEE. This receptor was taken from an elderly woman with COVID-19, enrolled during active disease. Input material: peripheral blood. The chain links TRBV9 to TRBJ2-7; D unclear. CDR3 nucleotides: TGTGCCAGCAGCGTAGATGAGAGAGCTTACGAGCAGTACTTC. Encoded protein: CASSVDERAYEQYF. Filled out from reference TRBV9 and TRBJ2-7, the complete variable domain reads DSGVTQTPKHLITATGQRVTLRCSPRSGDLSVYWYQQSLDQGLQFLIQYYNGEERAKGNILERFSAQQFPDLHSELNLSSLELGDSALYFCASSVDERAYEQYFGPGTRLTVT.